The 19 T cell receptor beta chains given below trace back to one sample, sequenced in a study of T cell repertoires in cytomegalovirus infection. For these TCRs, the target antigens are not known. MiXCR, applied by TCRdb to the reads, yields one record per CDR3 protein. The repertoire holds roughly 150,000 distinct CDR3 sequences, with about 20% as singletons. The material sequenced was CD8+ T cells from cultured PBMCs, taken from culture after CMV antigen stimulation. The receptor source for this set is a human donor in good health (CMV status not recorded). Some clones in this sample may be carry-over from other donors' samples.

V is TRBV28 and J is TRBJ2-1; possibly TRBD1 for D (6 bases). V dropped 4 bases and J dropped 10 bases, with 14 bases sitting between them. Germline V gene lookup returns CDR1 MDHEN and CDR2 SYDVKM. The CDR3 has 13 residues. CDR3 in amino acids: CASSSTGISEQFF. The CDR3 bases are TGTGCCAGCAGTTCAACAGGGATTTCGGAGCAGTTCTTC.

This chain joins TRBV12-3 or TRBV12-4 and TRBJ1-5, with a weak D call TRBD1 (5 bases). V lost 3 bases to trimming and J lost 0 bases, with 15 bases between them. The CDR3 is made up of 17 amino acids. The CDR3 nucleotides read TGTGCCAGCAGTTTGTCCGGGACGGTTTATAGCAATCAGCCCCAGCATTTT. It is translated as CASSLSGTVYSNQPQHF.

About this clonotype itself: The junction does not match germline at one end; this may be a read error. The CDR3 loop reads CASSAWDRGRRGTEAF. The CDR3 nucleotides are TGTGCCAGCAGCGCCTGGGACAGGGGGCGCCGGGGGACTGAAGCTTTT. This chain uses TRBV7-2 with TRBJ1-1; 12 bases align to TRBD1. CDR1 is SGHTA, CDR2 FQGNSA, per germline. This CDR3 has 16 residues.

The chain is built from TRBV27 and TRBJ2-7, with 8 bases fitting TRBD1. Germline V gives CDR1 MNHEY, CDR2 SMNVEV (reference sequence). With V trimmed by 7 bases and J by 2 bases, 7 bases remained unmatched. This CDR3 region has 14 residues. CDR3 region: CASTSGTGPYEQYF. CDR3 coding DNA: TGTGCCAGCACTTCCGGGACAGGACCCTACGAGCAGTACTTC.

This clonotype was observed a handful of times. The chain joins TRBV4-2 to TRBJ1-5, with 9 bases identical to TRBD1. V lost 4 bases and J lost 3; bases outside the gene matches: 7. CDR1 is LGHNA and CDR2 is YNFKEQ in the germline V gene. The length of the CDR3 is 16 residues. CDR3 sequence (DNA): TGTGCCAGCAGCCCGGGACAGGGAATCGACAATCAGCCCCAGCATTTT. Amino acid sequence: CASSPGQGIDNQPQHF.

CDR3 nucleotide sequence: TGTGCCAGCAGTACAACAATCGACAGGGATGTCTACGAGCAGTACTTC. Its protein product is CASSTTIDRDVYEQYF. V and J are TRBV28 and TRBJ2-7; 7 nucleotides align to TRBD1. The germline CDR1 and CDR2 sequences are MDHEN and SYDVKM. V lost 5 bases to trimming and J lost 3 bases; unmatched junction nucleotides: 13. The CDR3 loop spans 16 amino acids. The full variable domain, completed using reference TRBV28 and TRBJ2-7, is DVKVTQSSRYLVKRTGEKVFLECVQDMDHENMFWYRQDPGLGLRLIYFSYDVKMKEKGDIPEGYSVSREKKERFSLILESASTNQTSMYLCASSTTIDRDVYEQYFGPGTRLTVT.

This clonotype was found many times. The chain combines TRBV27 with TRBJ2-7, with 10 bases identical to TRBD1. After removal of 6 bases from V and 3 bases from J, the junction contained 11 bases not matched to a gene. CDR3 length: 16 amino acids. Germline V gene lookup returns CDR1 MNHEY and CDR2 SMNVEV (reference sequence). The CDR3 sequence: CASSLFTGTGVYEQYF. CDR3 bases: TGTGCCAGCAGCCTTTTTACCGGGACAGGGGTCTACGAGCAGTACTTC.

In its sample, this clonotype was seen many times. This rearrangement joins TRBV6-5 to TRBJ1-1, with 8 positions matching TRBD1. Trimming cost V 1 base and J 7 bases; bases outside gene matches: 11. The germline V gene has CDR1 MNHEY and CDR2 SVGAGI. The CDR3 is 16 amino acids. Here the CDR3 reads CASSYFQGAKDGEAFF. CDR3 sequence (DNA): TGTGCCAGCAGTTACTTTCAGGGGGCGAAAGATGGTGAAGCTTTCTTT.

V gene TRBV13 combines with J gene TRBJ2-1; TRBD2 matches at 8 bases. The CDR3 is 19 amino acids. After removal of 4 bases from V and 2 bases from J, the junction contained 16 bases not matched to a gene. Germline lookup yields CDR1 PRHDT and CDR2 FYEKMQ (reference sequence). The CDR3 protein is CASSSYYFGWRGAYNEQFF. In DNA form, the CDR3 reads TGTGCCAGCAGCTCCTATTATTTCGGGTGGCGGGGGGCCTACAATGAGCAGTTCTTC.

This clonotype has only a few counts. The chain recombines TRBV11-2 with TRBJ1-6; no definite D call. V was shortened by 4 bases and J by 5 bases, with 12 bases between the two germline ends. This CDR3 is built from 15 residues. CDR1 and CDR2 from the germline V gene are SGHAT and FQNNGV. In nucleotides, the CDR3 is TGTGCCAGCAGCTCCCCGATGGAGGATAATTCACCCCTCCACTTT. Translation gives CASSSPMEDNSPLHF.

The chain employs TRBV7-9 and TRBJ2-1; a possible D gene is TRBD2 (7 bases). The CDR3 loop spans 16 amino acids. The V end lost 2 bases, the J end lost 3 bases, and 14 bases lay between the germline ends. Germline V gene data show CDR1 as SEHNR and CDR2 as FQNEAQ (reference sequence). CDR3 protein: CASSLLGGGVYNEQFF. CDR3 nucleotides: TGTGCCAGCAGCTTATTGGGGGGGGGCGTCTACAATGAGCAGTTCTTC.

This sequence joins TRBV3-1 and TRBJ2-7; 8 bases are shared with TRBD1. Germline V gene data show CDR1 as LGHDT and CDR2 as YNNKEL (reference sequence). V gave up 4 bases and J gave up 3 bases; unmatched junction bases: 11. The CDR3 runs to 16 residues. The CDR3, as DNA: TGTGCCAGCAGCCCTAGGGACAGGCTGATAATCTACGAGCAGTACTTC. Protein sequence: CASSPRDRLIIYEQYF.

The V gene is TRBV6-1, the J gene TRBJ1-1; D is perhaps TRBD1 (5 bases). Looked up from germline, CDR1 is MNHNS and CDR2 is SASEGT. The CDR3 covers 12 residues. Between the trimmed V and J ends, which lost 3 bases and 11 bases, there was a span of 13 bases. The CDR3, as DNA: TGTGCCAGCAGTGACCTGGGGGAGGTTGCTTTCTTT. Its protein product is CASSDLGEVAFF.

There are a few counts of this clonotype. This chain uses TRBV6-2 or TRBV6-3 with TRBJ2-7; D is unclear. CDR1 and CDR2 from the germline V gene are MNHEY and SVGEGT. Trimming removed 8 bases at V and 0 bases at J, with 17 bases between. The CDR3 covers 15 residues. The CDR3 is CASGTSGAVSYEQYF. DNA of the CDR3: TGTGCCAGCGGTACTTCGGGTGCAGTCTCCTACGAGCAGTACTTC.

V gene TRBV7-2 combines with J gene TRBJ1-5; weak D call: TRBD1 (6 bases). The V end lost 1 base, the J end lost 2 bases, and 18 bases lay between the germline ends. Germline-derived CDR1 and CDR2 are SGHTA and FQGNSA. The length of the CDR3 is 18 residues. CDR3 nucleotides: TGTGCCAGCAGCTTAGACCGGGGGCAAGGGCCGGGCAATCAGCCCCAGCATTTT. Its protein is CASSLDRGQGPGNQPQHF.

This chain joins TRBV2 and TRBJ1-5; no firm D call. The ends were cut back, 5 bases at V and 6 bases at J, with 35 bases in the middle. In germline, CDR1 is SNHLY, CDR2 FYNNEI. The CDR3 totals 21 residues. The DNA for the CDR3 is TGTGCCAGCAGTCGAAACCCTCCGGGCTCTAACCGGCCGGTTCGGAGTCAGCCCCAGCATTTT. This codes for CASSRNPPGSNRPVRSQPQHF.

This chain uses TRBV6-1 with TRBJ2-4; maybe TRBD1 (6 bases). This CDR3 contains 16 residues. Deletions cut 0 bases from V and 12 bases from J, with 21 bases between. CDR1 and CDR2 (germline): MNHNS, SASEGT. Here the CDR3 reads CASSEAPGAVLDSQYF. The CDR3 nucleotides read TGTGCCAGCAGTGAAGCGCCAGGGGCTGTCTTGGACAGTCAGTACTTC.

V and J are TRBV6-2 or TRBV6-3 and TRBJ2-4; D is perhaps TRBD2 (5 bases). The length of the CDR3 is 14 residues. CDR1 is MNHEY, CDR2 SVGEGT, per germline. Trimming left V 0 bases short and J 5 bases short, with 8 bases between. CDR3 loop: CASSYSLVENIQYF. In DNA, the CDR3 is TGTGCCAGCAGTTACTCACTAGTGGAAAACATTCAGTACTTC.

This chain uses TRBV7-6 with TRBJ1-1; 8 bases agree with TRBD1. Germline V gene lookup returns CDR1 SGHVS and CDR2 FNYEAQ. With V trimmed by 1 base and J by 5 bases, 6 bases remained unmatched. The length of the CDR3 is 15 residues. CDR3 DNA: TGTGCCAGCAGCTTAGATCAGGGGGCGCAAACTGAAGCTTTCTTT. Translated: CASSLDQGAQTEAFF.